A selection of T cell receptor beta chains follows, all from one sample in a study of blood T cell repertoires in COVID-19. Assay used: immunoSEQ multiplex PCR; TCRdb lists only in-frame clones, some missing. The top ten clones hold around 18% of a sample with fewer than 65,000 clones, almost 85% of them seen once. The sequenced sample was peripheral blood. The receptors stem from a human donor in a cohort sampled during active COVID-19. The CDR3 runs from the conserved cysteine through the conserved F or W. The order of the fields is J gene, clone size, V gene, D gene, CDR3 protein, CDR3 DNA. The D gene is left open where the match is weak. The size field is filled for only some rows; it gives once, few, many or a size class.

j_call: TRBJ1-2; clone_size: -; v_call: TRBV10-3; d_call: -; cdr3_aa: CAINPGQGIGGYTF; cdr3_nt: TGTGCCATCAATCCGGGACAAGGGATAGGTGGCTACACCTTC
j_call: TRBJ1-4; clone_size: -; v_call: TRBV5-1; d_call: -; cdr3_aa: CASSLARLSNEKLFF; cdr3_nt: TGCGCCAGCAGCTTGGCCCGGTTATCTAATGAAAAACTGTTTTTT
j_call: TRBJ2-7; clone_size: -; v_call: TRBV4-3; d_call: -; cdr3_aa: CASSQGGWGGEQYF; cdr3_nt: TGCGCCAGCAGCCAAGGTGGTTGGGGCGGCGAGCAGTACTTC
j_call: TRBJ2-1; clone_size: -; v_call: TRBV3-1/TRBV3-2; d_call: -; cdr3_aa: CASSPVTAGPYNEQFF; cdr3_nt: TGTGCCAGCAGCCCCGTGACGGCAGGGCCCTACAATGAGCAGTTCTTC
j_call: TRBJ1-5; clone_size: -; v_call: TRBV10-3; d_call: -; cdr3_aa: CAISELGGYGNQPQHF; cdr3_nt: TGTGCCATCAGTGAGTTGGGAGGGTATGGCAATCAGCCCCAGCATTTT
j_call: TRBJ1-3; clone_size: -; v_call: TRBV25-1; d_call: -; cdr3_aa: CASSEYEGAGNTIYF; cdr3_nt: TGTGCCAGCAGTGAATATGAAGGGGCTGGAAACACCATATATTTT
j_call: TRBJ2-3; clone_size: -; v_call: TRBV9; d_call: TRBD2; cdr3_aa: CASSVAQGTSGGLDTQYF; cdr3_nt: TGTGCCAGCAGCGTAGCTCAGGGGACTAGCGGGGGTTTGGATACGCAGTATTTT
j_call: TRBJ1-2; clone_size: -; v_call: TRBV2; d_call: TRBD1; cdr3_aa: CASSVLRQGARYGYTF; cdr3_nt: TGTGCCAGCAGTGTGTTGAGACAGGGGGCGCGTTATGGCTACACCTTC
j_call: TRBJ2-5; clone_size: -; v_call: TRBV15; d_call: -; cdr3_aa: CATSRDPPGLREQETQYF; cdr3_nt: TGTGCCACCAGCAGAGACCCCCCAGGCTTGCGAGAACAAGAGACCCAGTACTTC
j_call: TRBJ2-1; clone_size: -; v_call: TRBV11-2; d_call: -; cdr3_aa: CASSLWTAQGNEQFF; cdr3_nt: TGTGCCAGCAGCTTATGGACGGCCCAGGGCAATGAGCAGTTCTTC
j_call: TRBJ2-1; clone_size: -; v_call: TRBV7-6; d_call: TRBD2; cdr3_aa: CASSFLSGGANEQFF; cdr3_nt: TGTGCCAGCAGCTTTCTTAGCGGGGGGGCCAATGAGCAGTTCTTC
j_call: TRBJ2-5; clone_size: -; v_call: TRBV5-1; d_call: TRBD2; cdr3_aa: CASSLRTSQYQETQYF; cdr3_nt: TGCGCCAGCAGCTTACGGACTAGCCAGTACCAAGAGACCCAGTACTTC
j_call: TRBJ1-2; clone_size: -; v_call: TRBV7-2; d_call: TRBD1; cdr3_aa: CASSPRTGGFNYGYTF; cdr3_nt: TGTGCCAGCAGCCCCCGGACAGGGGGCTTTAACTATGGCTACACCTTC
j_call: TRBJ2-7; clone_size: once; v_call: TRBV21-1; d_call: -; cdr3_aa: CASSKVKQGNSYEQYF; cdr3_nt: TGTGCCAGCAGCAAAGTTAAACAGGGCAACTCCTACGAGCAGTACTTC
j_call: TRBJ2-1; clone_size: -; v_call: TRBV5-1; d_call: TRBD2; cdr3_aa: CASRGASGGLSYNEQFF; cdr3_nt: TGCGCCAGCAGAGGGGCTAGCGGGGGCCTCTCCTACAATGAGCAGTTCTTC
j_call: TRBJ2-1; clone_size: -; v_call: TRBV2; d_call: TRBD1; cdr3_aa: CASRATGSEQFF; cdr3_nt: TGTGCCAGCAGGGCGACAGGGAGTGAGCAGTTCTTC
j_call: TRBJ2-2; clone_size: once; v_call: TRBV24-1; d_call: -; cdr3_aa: CATSGSGFSTGELFF; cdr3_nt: TGTGCCACCAGTGGATCGGGGTTTAGTACCGGGGAGCTGTTTTTT
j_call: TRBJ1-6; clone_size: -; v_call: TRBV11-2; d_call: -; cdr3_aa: CASTQPTGTNSPLHF; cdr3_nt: TGTGCCAGCACCCAGCCGACAGGCACTAATTCACCCCTCCACTTT
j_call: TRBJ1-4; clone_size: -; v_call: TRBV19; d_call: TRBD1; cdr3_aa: CASRQGNEKLFF; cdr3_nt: TGTGCCAGCCGACAGGGTAATGAAAAACTGTTTTTT
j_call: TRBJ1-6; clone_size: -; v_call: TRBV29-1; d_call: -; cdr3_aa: CSARGQGSNSPLHF; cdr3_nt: TGCAGCGCCCGAGGTCAGGGTAGTAATTCACCCCTCCACTTT
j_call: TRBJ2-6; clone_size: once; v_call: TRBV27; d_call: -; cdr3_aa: CASKVSGGANVLTF; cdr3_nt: TGTGCCAGCAAAGTCAGCGGTGGGGCCAACGTCCTGACTTTC
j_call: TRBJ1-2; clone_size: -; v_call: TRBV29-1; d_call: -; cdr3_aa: CSVVLPNYGYTF; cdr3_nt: TGCAGCGTTGTTCTCCCTAACTATGGCTACACCTTC
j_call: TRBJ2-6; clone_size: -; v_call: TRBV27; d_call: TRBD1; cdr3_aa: CASSPPTGSSGANVLTF; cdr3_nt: TGTGCCAGCAGTCCCCCGACAGGGAGTTCTGGGGCCAACGTCCTGACTTTC
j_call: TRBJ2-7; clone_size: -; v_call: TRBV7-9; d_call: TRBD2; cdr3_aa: CASSLSGAGEQYF; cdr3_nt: TGTGCCAGCAGCTTAAGCGGGGCGGGGGAGCAGTACTTC
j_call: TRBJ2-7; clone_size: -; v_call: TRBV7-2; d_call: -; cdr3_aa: CASSFRAGDEQYF; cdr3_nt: TGTGCCAGCAGCTTTAGGGCAGGGGATGAGCAGTACTTC
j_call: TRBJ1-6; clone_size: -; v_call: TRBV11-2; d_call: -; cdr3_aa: CASSKYRENSPLHF; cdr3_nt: TGTGCCAGCAGCAAATACAGGGAGAATTCACCCCTCCACTTT
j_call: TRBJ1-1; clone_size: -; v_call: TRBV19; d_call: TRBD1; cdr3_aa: CASSQNPGTGVVEAFF; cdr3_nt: TGTGCCAGTAGTCAGAATCCCGGGACAGGGGTGGTCGAAGCTTTCTTT
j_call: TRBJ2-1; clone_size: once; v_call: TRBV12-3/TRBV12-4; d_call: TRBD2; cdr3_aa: CASRGLAVDEQFF; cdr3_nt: TGTGCCAGCAGGGGACTAGCGGTCGATGAGCAGTTCTTC
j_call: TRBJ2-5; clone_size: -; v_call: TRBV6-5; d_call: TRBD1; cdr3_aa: CASSYWAGGEETQYF; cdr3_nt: TGTGCCAGCAGTTACTGGGCAGGGGGCGAAGAGACCCAGTACTTC
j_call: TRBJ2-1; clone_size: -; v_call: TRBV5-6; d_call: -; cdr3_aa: CASSLQGYNEQFF; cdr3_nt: TGTGCCAGCAGCCTGCAGGGGTACAATGAGCAGTTCTTC
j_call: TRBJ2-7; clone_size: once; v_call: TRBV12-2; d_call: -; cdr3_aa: CASRLAREVPPCYEQYF; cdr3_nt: TGTGCAAGTCGCTTAGCCCGAGAGGTCCCACCATGCTACGAGCAGTACTTC
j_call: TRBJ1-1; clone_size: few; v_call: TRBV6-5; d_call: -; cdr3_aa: CASSYTGIRATEAFF; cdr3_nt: TGTGCCAGCAGTTATACAGGGATTCGAGCTACTGAAGCTTTCTTT
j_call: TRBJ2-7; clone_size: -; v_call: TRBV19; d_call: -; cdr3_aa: CASSMYTYEQYF; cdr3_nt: TGTGCCAGTAGTATGTATACTTACGAGCAGTACTTC
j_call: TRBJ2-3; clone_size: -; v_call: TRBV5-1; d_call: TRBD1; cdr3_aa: CASSAGTDLSTDTQYF; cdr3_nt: TGCGCCAGCAGCGCAGGGACAGACCTAAGCACAGATACGCAGTATTTT
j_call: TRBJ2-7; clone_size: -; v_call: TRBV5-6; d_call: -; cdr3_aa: CASSLEPSKYEQYF; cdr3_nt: TGTGCCAGCAGCTTGGAGCCTAGCAAATACGAGCAGTACTTC
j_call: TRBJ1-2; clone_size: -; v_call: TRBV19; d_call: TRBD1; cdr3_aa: CASSQGQGYGYTF; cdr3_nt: TGTGCCAGTAGCCAGGGACAGGGCTATGGCTACACCTTC
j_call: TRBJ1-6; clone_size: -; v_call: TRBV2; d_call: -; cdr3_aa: CASSVGPVGTLHF; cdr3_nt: TGTGCCAGCAGTGTTGGCCCGGTGGGCACCCTCCACTTT
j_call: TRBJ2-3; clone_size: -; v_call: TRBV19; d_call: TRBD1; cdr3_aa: CASRETGVSTDTQYF; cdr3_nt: TGTGCCAGTAGAGAAACAGGGGTGAGCACAGATACGCAGTATTTT
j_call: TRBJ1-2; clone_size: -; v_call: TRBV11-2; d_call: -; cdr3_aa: CASSLDGQPNYGYTF; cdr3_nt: TGTGCCAGCAGCTTAGACGGACAGCCTAACTATGGCTACACCTTC
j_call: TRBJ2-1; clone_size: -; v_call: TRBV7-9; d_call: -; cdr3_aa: CASSLAADEQFF; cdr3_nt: TGTGCCAGCAGCTTAGCGGCGGATGAGCAGTTCTTC
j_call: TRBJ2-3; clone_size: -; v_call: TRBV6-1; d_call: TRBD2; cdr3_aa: CASSEGGTSGGSTDTQYF; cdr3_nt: TGTGCCAGCAGTGAAGGGGGGACTAGCGGGGGATCCACAGATACGCAGTATTTT
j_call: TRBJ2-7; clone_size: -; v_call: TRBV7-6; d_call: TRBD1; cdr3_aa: CASSHWDRPYEQYF; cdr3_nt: TGTGCCAGCAGCCACTGGGACAGACCCTACGAGCAGTACTTC
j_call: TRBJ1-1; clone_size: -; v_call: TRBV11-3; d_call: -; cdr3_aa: CASSPGPTANTEAFF; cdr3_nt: TGTGCCAGCAGCCCAGGCCCCACAGCGAACACTGAAGCTTTCTTT
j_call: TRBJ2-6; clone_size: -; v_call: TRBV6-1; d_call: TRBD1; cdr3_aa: CASSAEPGQGFSGANVLTF; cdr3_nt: TGTGCCAGCAGTGCCGAACCGGGACAGGGTTTCTCTGGGGCCAACGTCCTGACTTTC
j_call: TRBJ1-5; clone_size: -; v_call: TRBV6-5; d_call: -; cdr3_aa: CASMQGWGQPQHF; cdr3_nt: TGTGCCAGCATGCAGGGGTGGGGTCAGCCCCAGCATTTT
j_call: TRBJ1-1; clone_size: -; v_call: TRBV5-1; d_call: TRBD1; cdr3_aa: CASSGGTGGLNTEAFF; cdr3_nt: TGCGCCAGCAGCGGCGGGACAGGGGGACTGAACACTGAAGCTTTCTTT
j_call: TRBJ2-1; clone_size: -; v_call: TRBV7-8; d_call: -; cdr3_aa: CASSPMGGSYNEQFF; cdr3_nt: TGTGCCAGCAGCCCAATGGGAGGCTCCTACAATGAGCAGTTCTTC